This T cell receptor beta chain came from a study of cytomegalovirus exposure and HLA in healthy donors. Study summary: Researchers found that under 90% of 398 genotyped donors fell within the Caucasian-associated ancestry cluster.

13 Jbeta primers and 60 Vbeta primers were used for the PCR. The protocol was immunoSEQ multiplex PCR, while the TCRdb copy is restricted to in-frame clones and leaves out a portion. The sample has under 40,000 clones, 75% to 85% seen once. Source material: PBMCs. This TCR came from a male donor in good health and CMV-seronegative.

The CDR3: CASSLGRRGEQFF. In nucleotides, the CDR3 is TGTGCCAGCAGTTTAGGCCGCCGAGGTGAGCAGTTCTTC. The chain has TRBV27 and TRBJ2-1; D not resolved. This CDR3 region has 13 residues. Germline loops: CDR1 MNHEY, CDR2 SMNVEV (reference sequence). Trimming pared 2 bases from V and 9 bases from J, leaving 11 bases between.